This record concerns one T cell receptor beta chain sequence. The PCR was carried out with 60 Vbeta primers and 13 Jbeta primers. TCRdb's copy holds only in-frame clones and misses some; the assay was immunoSEQ multiplex PCR. The sample lists about 55,000 clones, approximately 80% occurring once. This record comes from a study of cytomegalovirus exposure and HLA in healthy donors. There are 11 residues in the CDR3. CDR1 is LNHDA, CDR2 SQIVND, per germline (reference sequence). The V and J ends lost 5 bases and 3 bases respectively, with 2 bases between them. The source is a female donor in good health and CMV-seronegative. The chain links TRBV19 to TRBJ2-1; D call uncertain. Sequencing was performed on PBMCs. CDR3 sequence reads: CASSYYNEQFF. DNA of the CDR3: TGTGCCAGTAGTTACTACAATGAGCAGTTCTTC.